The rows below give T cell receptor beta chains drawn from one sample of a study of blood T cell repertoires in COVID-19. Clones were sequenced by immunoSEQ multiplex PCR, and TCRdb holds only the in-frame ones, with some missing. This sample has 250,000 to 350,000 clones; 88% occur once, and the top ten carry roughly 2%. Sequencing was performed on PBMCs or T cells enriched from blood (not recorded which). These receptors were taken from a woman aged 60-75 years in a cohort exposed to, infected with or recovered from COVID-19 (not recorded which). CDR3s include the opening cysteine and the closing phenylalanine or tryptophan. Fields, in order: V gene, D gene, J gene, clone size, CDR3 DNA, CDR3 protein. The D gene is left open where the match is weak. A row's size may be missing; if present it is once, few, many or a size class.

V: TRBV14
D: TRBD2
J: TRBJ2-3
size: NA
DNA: TGTGCCAGCAGTCGACTAGCATGGGCAGATACGCAGTATTTT
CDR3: CASSRLAWADTQYF

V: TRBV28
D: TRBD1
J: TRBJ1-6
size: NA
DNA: TGTGCCAGCAGTCCGGTCTCAGGGGGCGCGAGGACTTCACCCCTCCACTTT
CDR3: CASSPVSGGARTSPLHF

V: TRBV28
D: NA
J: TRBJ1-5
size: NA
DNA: TGTGCCAGCAGCCTGGGGACACATTATAGCAATCAGCCCCAGCATTTT
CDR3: CASSLGTHYSNQPQHF

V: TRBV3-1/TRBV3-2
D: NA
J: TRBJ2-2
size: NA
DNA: TGTGCCAGCAGCCAAGGGCTTCTGGTGGCCGGGGAGCTGTTTTTT
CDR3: CASSQGLLVAGELFF

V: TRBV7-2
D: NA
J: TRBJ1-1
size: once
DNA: TGTGCCAGCAGCCCGTGGAGGACTGAAGCTTTCTTT
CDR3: CASSPWRTEAFF

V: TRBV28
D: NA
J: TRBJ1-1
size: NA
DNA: TGTGCCAGCAGTTTAGTCCGGGGGAACACTGAAGCTTTCTTT
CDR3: CASSLVRGNTEAFF

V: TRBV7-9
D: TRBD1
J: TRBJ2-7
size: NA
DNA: TGTGCCAGCAGCCGGGCAGGGGGCGCAGACGAGCAGTACTTC
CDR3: CASSRAGGADEQYF

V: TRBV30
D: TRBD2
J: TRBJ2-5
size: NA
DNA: TGTGCCTGGAGTACGGGGACTAGCGGGAGGGGAGAGACCCAGTACTTC
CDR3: CAWSTGTSGRGETQYF

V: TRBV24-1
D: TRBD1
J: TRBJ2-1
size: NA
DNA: TGTGCCACCAGTGATGTCGGACAGGGCAGCAATGAGCAGTTCTTC
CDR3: CATSDVGQGSNEQFF

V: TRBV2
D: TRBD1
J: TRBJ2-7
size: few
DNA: TGTGCCAGCAGTGGCGACAGGGACCACGAGCAGTACTTC
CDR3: CASSGDRDHEQYF

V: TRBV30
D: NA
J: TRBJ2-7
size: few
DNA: TGTGCCTGGAGTAGGTCAGGAGGCACCTACGAGCAGTACTTC
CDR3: CAWSRSGGTYEQYF

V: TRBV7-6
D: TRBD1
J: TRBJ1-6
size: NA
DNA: TGTGCCAGCAGCAGACAGGGCTCACCCCTCCACTTT
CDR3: CASSRQGSPLHF

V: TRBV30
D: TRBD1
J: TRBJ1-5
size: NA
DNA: TGTGCCTGGAGTGATGGGACAGGGAATCAGCCCCAGCATTTT
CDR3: CAWSDGTGNQPQHF

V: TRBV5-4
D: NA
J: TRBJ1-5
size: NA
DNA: TGTGCCAGCAGCTTGGCCCCAAACGAGGGCAATCAGCCCCAGCATTTT
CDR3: CASSLAPNEGNQPQHF

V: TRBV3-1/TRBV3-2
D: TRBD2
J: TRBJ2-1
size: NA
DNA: TGTGCCAGCAGCCAAGGAAGCGGGAGTTTGTCGGGGGCGATCAATGAGCAGTTCTTC
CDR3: CASSQGSGSLSGAINEQFF

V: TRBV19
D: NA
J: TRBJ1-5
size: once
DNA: TGTGCCAGTAGTATCGGGGATGGCAATCAGCCCCAGCATTTT
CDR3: CASSIGDGNQPQHF

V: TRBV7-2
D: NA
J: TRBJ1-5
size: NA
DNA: TGTGCCAGCAGCTCCGACAAGAATCAGCCCCAGCATTTT
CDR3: CASSSDKNQPQHF

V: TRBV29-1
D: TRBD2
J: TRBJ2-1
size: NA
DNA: TGCAGCGTTGGGGCTAGCGGAGCCAGCTCCTACAATGAGCAGTTCTTC
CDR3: CSVGASGASSYNEQFF

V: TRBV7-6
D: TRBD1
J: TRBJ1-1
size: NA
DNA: TGTGCCAGCAGCTTAAGGGCAGGGGGCAACACTGAAGCTTTCTTT
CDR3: CASSLRAGGNTEAFF

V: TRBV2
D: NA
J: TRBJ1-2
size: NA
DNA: TGTGCCAGCAGTGTTGGGAGACTGAACTATGGCTACACCTTC
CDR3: CASSVGRLNYGYTF

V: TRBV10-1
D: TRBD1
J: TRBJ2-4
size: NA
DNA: TGCGCCAGCAGTGATGGTGGGACAGCAAAAAACATTCAGTACTTC
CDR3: CASSDGGTAKNIQYF

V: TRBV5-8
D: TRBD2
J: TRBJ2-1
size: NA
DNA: TGTGCCAGCACCCTGAGAGGGACTAGCGGCTACAATGAGCAGTTCTTC
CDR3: CASTLRGTSGYNEQFF

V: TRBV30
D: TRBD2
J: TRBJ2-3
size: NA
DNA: TGTGCCTGGAGTGGCACGGGGGGAGGTACAGATACGCAGTATTTT
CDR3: CAWSGTGGGTDTQYF

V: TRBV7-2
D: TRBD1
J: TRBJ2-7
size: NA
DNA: TGTGCCAGCAGCTCACAGGGGGCATACGAGCAGTACTTC
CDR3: CASSSQGAYEQYF

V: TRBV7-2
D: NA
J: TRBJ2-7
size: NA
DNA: TGTGCCAGCAGCTTAGCGCGGGGGCTAAAAAGTGAGCAGTACTTC
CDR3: CASSLARGLKSEQYF

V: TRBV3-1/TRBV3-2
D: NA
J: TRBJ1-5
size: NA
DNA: TGTGCCAGCAGCCAAGAACGACCTTGGCGGTATTGCAATCAGCCCCAGCATTTT
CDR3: CASSQERPWRYCNQPQHF

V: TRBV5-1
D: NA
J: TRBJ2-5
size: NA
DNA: TGCGCCAGCAGCTTGGAGGGACTCCAAGAGACCCAGTACTTC
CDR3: CASSLEGLQETQYF

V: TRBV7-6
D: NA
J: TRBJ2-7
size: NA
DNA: TGTGCCAGCAGCTCCGACAGGAGCTCCTACGAGCAGTACTTC
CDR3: CASSSDRSSYEQYF

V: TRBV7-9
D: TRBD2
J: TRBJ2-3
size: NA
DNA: TGTGCCAGCAGCTTAGCCCAACTAGCGGGAACGGATACGCAGTATTTT
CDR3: CASSLAQLAGTDTQYF

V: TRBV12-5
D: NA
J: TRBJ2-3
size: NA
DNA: TGTGCTAGTGGTTTGGGCGGCACAGATACGCAGTATTTT
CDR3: CASGLGGTDTQYF

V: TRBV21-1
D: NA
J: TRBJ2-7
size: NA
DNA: TGTGCCAGCAGCAAACGGGGACTAGCGGGCTCCGAGCAGTACTTC
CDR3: CASSKRGLAGSEQYF

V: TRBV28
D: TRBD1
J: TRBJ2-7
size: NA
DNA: TGTGCCAGCAGCCTACAGGGGCCCTACGAGCAGTACTTC
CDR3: CASSLQGPYEQYF

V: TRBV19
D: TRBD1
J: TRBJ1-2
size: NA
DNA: TGTGCCAGTCGACCCGGGAGGGGGCGGGAAGGCTACACCTTC
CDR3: CASRPGRGREGYTF

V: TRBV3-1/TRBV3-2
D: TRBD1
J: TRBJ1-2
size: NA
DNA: TGTGCCAGCAGCCAAGGACAGGGGTTGCGCGGCTACACCTTC
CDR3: CASSQGQGLRGYTF

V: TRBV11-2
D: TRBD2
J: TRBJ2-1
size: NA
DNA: TGTGCCAGCAGCTTAGTCGCGGGAGGGCCCTTCGATGAGCAGTTCTTC
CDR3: CASSLVAGGPFDEQFF

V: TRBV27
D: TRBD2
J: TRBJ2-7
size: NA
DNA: TGTGCCAGCAGTTTAACTAGCGGCCCCTACGAGCAGTACTTC
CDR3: CASSLTSGPYEQYF

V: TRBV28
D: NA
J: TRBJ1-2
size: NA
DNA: TGTGCCAGCACTGCTAACTATGGCTACACCTTC
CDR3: CASTANYGYTF

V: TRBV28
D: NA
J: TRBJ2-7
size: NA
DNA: TGTGCCAGCAGTTCGAACACGGCGGGCCCTCACAGAGAGCAGTACTTC
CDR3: CASSSNTAGPHREQYF

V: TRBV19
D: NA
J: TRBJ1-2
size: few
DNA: TGTGCCAGTACGGAGGGACCCTATGGCTACACCTTC
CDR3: CASTEGPYGYTF

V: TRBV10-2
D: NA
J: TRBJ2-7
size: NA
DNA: TGCGCCAGCAGATCGCCTGGCGGCTACGAGCAGTACTTC
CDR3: CASRSPGGYEQYF

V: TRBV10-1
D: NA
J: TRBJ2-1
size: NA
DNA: TGCGCCAGCAAACAGGGGGGGGCTTCCAATGAGCAGTTCTTC
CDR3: CASKQGGASNEQFF

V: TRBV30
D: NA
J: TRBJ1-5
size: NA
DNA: TGTGCCTGGAGTGTACGGTGGAATCAGCCCCAGCATTTT
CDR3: CAWSVRWNQPQHF

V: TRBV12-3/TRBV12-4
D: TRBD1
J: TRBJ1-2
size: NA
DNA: TGTGCCAGCAGTCAGACAGGGAACTATGGCTACACCTTC
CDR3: CASSQTGNYGYTF

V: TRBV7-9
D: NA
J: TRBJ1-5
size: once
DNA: TGTGCCAGCAGCCGCTCTGGGGCAGATAATCAGCCCCAGCATTTT
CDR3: CASSRSGADNQPQHF

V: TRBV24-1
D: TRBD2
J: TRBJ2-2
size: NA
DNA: TGTGCCACCAGTGACCCCTCTAGCGGGAGCCCCGGGGAGCTGTTTTTT
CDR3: CATSDPSSGSPGELFF

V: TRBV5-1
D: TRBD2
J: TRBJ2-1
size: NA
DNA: TGCGCCAGCAGCCCTAAAGCGGGATACGGCGGGGGCTCCTACAATGAGCAGTTCTTC
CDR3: CASSPKAGYGGGSYNEQFF

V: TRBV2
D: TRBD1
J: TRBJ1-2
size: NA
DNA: TGTGCCAGCAGTAGGACAGGGGGCGAAGGCTACACCTTC
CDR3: CASSRTGGEGYTF

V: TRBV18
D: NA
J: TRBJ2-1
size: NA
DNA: TGTGCCAGCTCACCAGGCTTCCTCAATGAGCAGTTCTTC
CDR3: CASSPGFLNEQFF

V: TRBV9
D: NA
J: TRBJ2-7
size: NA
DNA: TGTGCCAGCAGCGTAGGGCAACTAGGGGGATACGAGCAGTACTTC
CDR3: CASSVGQLGGYEQYF

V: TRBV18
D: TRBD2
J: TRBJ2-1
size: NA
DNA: TGTGCCAGCTCACCACCAGCGGGGATGTTTTATGAGCAGTTCTTC
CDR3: CASSPPAGMFYEQFF

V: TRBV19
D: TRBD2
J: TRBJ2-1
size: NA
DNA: TGTGCCAGTAGTCGGTGGGAGGGCTCCTACAATGAGCAGTTCTTC
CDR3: CASSRWEGSYNEQFF

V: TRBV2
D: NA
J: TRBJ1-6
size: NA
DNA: TGTGCCAGCAGTCAGATTTCACCCCTCCACTTT
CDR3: CASSQISPLHF

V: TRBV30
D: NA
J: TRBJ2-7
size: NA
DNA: TGTGCCTGGAGTCGGTCTAGGTACGAGCAGTACTTC
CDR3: CAWSRSRYEQYF

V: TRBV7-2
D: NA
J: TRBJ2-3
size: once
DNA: TGTGCCAGCAGCCCCTGGACAGGCACAGATACGCAGTATTTT
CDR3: CASSPWTGTDTQYF

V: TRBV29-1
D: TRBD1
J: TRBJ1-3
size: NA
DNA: TGCAGCGTTGGACAGGGGGCATCTGGAAACACCATATATTTT
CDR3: CSVGQGASGNTIYF